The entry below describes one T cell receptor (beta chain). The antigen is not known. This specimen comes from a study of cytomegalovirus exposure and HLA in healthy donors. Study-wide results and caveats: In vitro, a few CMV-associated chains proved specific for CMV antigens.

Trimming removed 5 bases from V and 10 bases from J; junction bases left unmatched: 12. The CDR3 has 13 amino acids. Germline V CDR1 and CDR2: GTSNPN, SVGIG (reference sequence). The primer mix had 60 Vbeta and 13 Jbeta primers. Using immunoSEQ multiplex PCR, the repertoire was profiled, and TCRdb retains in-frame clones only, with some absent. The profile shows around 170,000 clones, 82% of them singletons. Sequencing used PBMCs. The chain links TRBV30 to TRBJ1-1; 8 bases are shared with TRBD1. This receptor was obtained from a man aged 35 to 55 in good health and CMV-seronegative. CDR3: CAWRARSRGLAFF. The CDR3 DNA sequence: TGTGCCTGGCGTGCTAGGTCCAGGGGGCTAGCTTTCTTT.